A selection of T cell receptor beta chains follows, all from one sample in a study of control samples from healthy donors and cancer patients. Data came from immunoSEQ multiplex PCR; TCRdb stores just in-frame clones and leaves some out. Among 250,000 to 300,000 clones listed, around 80% were seen once. Sequencing was performed on PBMCs. These receptors were obtained from a woman aged 55-69 years with lung cancer. Both conserved end residues are trimmed from each CDR3. Each record gives: D gene, J gene, V gene, CDR3 protein. A D gene is named only where the DNA matches it firmly.

>TRBD2|TRBJ2-5|TRBV5-1
ASSPRTSSETQY
>TRBD1|TRBJ1-2|TRBV24-1
ATSDHRGQGNYGYT
>.|TRBJ2-1|TRBV11-3
ASSVGAQGEQF
>.|TRBJ2-7|TRBV5-1
ASSFLGGYEQY
>TRBD2|TRBJ2-3|TRBV5-1
ASSGLAGGPPTDTQY
>.|TRBJ2-7|TRBV11-1
ASSLSHSSYEQY
>.|TRBJ2-7|TRBV30
AWSDPREQY
>TRBD2|TRBJ2-1|TRBV24-1
ATSDNGASGDFYNEQF
>TRBD2|TRBJ2-1|TRBV19
ATGTSGDDEQF
>TRBD2|TRBJ2-1|TRBV2
ASSVDLPGLGGQF
>.|TRBJ1-4|TRBV18
ASSPRRGVSEKLF
>TRBD1|TRBJ1-1|TRBV5-4
ASSPAGTGLMNTEAF
>TRBD1|TRBJ1-1|TRBV19
ASSPGDRLNTEAF
>.|TRBJ2-5|TRBV11-3
ASSLTAEETQY
>.|TRBJ2-7|TRBV7-8
ASSHRDSTLYEQY
>TRBD1|TRBJ1-1|TRBV3-1/TRBV3-2
ASSQDGTGRKAF
>.|TRBJ2-2|TRBV9
ASSVGVDTGELF
>.|TRBJ2-7|TRBV18
ASSQYRGGEQY
>.|TRBJ2-1|TRBV10-1
ASSREIIDEQF
>.|TRBJ2-3|TRBV27
ASSLSGVILADTQY
>.|TRBJ1-3|TRBV11-2
ASSQRGLWGNTIY
>.|TRBJ2-7|TRBV6-5
ASSSPHQGTSEQY
>TRBD1|TRBJ2-7|TRBV5-1
ASSPGQGLEQY
>TRBD1|TRBJ1-6|TRBV19
ASRTGQQNSPLH
>TRBD2|TRBJ2-7|TRBV7-2
ASSLGPPSGGRSEQY
>.|TRBJ1-3|TRBV3-1/TRBV3-2
ASSPGGSGNTIY
>TRBD1|TRBJ1-6|TRBV4-1
ASSHGTGSYNSPLH
>.|TRBJ1-5|TRBV6-5
ASSMGGTSLNTPH
>TRBD2|TRBJ2-1|TRBV5-6
ASSLELAASYNEQF
>.|TRBJ2-5|TRBV5-1
ASRDPGETQY
>.|TRBJ2-5|TRBV12-3/TRBV12-4
ASSFSAQTQY
>.|TRBJ1-1|TRBV9
ASSVQGNTEAF
>.|TRBJ1-1|TRBV18
ASAPNMNTEAF
>TRBD1|TRBJ1-2|TRBV5-6
ASSLPGTGSHYGYT
>TRBD2|TRBJ2-1|TRBV6-1
ASRERGGSSYNEQF
>.|TRBJ1-1|TRBV28
ASSFGTMNTEAF
>.|TRBJ2-1|TRBV7-2
ASSPVVHGYNEQF
>.|TRBJ2-7|TRBV2
ASSALRDSGEQY
>.|TRBJ1-5|TRBV7-4
ASSLKPERKPQH
>TRBD1|TRBJ2-7|TRBV18
ASSTAGQGRYEQY
>.|TRBJ1-1|TRBV12-3/TRBV12-4
ASSSSDRGAF
>TRBD1|TRBJ2-2|TRBV25-1
ASSDPGQGDTGELF
>.|TRBJ2-3|TRBV11-1
ASSLADTQY
>.|TRBJ2-1|TRBV28
ASSQLGGQRDDEQF
>TRBD2|TRBJ2-7|TRBV5-1
ASSLGGGPSYEQY
>.|TRBJ1-5|TRBV3-1/TRBV3-2
ASSQDGSRNQPQH